This TCR beta chain appears in the sequencing data of a study of blood T cell repertoires in COVID-19. The CDR3 extends over 17 amino acids. Germline loops: CDR1 SGDLS, CDR2 YYNGEE. V lost 3 bases and J lost 1; bases outside the gene matches: 9. Assay: immunoSEQ multiplex PCR; the TCRdb copy retains only in-frame clones and omits some. The sample lists about 120,000 clones; roughly 89% were seen once. The chain links TRBV9 to TRBJ1-1, with 10 nucleotides matching TRBD1. The clonotype originates from a woman aged 55-69 years with COVID-19, enrolled during active disease. Sequencing was performed on peripheral blood. CDR3 nucleotide sequence: TGTGCCAGCAGCGCCGGGACAGGGGAATTTTCGAACACTGAAGCTTTCTTT. Translating it yields CASSAGTGEFSNTEAFF.